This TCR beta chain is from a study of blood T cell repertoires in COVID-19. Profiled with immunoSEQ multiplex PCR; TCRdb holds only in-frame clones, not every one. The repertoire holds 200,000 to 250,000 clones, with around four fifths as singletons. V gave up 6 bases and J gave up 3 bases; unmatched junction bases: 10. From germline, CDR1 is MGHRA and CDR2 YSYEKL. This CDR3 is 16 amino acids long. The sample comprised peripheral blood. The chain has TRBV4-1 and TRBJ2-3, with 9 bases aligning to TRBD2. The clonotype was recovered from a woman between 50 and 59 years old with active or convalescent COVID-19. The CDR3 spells CASSRAGGQGTDTQYF. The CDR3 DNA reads TGCGCCAGCAGTCGTGCGGGGGGGCAGGGGACAGATACGCAGTATTTT.